These 2 T cell receptor beta chains share one sample of origin, sequenced in a study of blood T cell repertoires in COVID-19. TCRdb's copy holds only in-frame clones and misses some; the assay was immunoSEQ multiplex PCR. The table lists about 270,000 clones, around 84% of them singletons. Sequencing was carried out using PBMCs or T cells enriched from blood (not recorded which). The receptor source for this set is a man aged 18 to 30 who had recovered from COVID-19.

The CDR3 region is CASRDSNYEQYF. The DNA for the CDR3 is TGCGCCAGCAGGGACTCCAACTACGAGCAGTACTTC. The genes are TRBV5-1 and TRBJ2-7; tentatively, D is TRBD2 (5 bases). Trimming pared 5 bases from V and 3 bases from J, leaving 9 bases between. The CDR3 length is 12 residues. CDR1 and CDR2 from the germline V gene are SGHRS and YFSETQ.

This clone occurred once. The chain has TRBV10-3 and TRBJ2-2, with 8 bases identical to TRBD1. Looked up from germline, CDR1 is ENHRY and CDR2 is SYGVKD. The ends lost 10 bases at V and 1 base at J; junction bases unmatched: 5. This CDR3 has 14 residues. CDR3 nucleotides: TGTGCCACAAGGACAGGGCAGAACACCGGGGAGCTGTTTTTT. Encoded protein: CATRTGQNTGELFF.